A single sample gave rise to the 9 T cell receptor beta chains below, sequenced in a study of cytomegalovirus exposure and HLA in healthy donors. This PCR relied on a set of 60 Vbeta primers and 13 Jbeta primers. The data were produced by immunoSEQ multiplex PCR, yet TCRdb's version contains in-frame clones alone and is incomplete. The repertoire has some 250,000 clones, roughly 82% of them found once; the top ten carry more than 5%. Sequencing input: PBMCs. These receptors were taken from a woman between 40 and 55 years old in good health and CMV-seropositive.

V and J are TRBV6-1 and TRBJ2-7; a weak D match, TRBD2 (5 bases). This CDR3 has 15 residues. With 5 bases removed from V and 6 bases from J, the gap between germline ends came to 20 bases. Germline CDR1 MNHNS, CDR2 SASEGT. The CDR3 DNA reads TGTGCCAGCAGTCCACTAAGTGGAGCCGGAGGCGAGCAGTACTTC. Protein: CASSPLSGAGGEQYF.

The J gene is TRBJ1-2, the V gene TRBV6-1, with 8 bases that match TRBD1. Trimming at V came to 4 bases and at J to 1 base, leaving 11 bases not matched to a gene. The germline V gene has CDR1 MNHNS and CDR2 SASEGT. The CDR3 extends over 17 amino acids. The CDR3 is CASSGAGTGLFNYGYTF. CDR3 nucleotide sequence: TGTGCCAGCAGTGGGGCCGGGACAGGTCTTTTTAACTATGGCTACACCTTC.

The V gene is TRBV27, the J gene TRBJ2-7; 7 nucleotides line up with TRBD1. CDR1 is MNHEY, CDR2 SMNVEV, per germline (reference sequence). This CDR3 is built from 14 residues. V gave up 9 bases and J gave up 3 bases; unmatched junction bases: 11. CDR3 sequence (DNA): TGTGCCAGTACCCGCAGTGACAGGGTCTACGAGCAGTACTTC. Protein: CASTRSDRVYEQYF.

The chain links TRBV13 to TRBJ2-7, with 7 bases fitting TRBD1. The CDR3 consists of 13 residues. The germline V gene has CDR1 PRHDT and CDR2 FYEKMQ (reference sequence). Trimming took 1 base from V and 5 from J; bases not matched to a gene: 2. The CDR3 DNA is TGTGCCAGCAGCTTAGACAGGGGCAACGAGCAGTACTTC. Protein: CASSLDRGNEQYF.

The rearrangement uses TRBV9 and TRBJ2-3; 9 bases match TRBD2. The CDR3 length is 17 residues. Germline trimming cut 1 base from V and 0 bases from J; bases unmatched to any gene: 6. CDR1 is SGDLS and CDR2 is YYNGEE in the germline V gene. CDR3 protein: CASSVRSGGASTDTQYF. The CDR3 DNA follows: TGTGCCAGCAGCGTACGTAGCGGGGGAGCTAGCACAGATACGCAGTATTTT.

This clone was seen only a few times. This rearrangement joins TRBV4-3 to TRBJ2-2; TRBD1 agrees at 11 bases. CDR3 size: 18 residues. Trimming cost V 0 bases and J 6 bases; bases outside gene matches: 9. In germline, CDR1 is LGHNA, CDR2 YSLEER. CDR3 nucleotide sequence: TGCGCCAGCAGCCAAGAGGGACAGGGGGTAAATGTGGCCGGGGAGCTGTTTTTT. It encodes CASSQEGQGVNVAGELFF.

The chain couples TRBV20-1 to TRBJ1-1; D uncertain. V lost 3 bases to trimming and J lost 10 bases, with 9 bases between them. This CDR3 is 10 amino acids long. In germline, CDR1 is DFQATT, CDR2 SNEGSKA (reference sequence). In nucleotides, the CDR3 is TGCAGTGCTAGCGAGGAGGCAGCTTTCTTT. It codes for CSASEEAAFF.

This clone came up a few times. V is TRBV4-2 and J is TRBJ1-2; D gene unclear. Germline-derived CDR1 and CDR2 are LGHNA and YNFKEQ. With 0 bases removed from V and 7 bases from J, the gap between germline ends came to 12 bases. The CDR3 extends over 14 amino acids. DNA for the CDR3: TGTGCCAGCAGCCAAGAGGTACCGACGGGTGGCTACACCTTC. It specifies CASSQEVPTGGYTF.

V is TRBV25-1 and J is TRBJ1-1, with a possible D match to TRBD1 (6 bases). The germline V gene encodes CDR1 MGHDK and CDR2 SYGVNS. The CDR3 length is 14 residues. Trimming stripped 6 bases from V and 4 bases from J, with 15 bases between. CDR3 DNA: TGTGCCAGCAGGCAGACAGGCGGTGGCACTGAAGCTTTCTTT. This gives the protein CASRQTGGGTEAFF.